This T cell receptor beta chain was documented in a study of cytomegalovirus exposure and HLA in healthy donors. The ends were cut back, 0 bases at V and 5 bases at J, with 18 bases in the middle. The CDR3 consists of 16 residues. Germline CDR1 is SGHRS and CDR2 is YFSETQ. 60 Vbeta and 13 Jbeta primers were used in PCR. TCRdb's table, derived via immunoSEQ multiplex PCR, lists solely in-frame clones and lacks some. The sample totals about 130,000 clones. The receptor comes from a middle-aged woman in good health and CMV-seropositive. Sequenced sample: PBMCs. The chain uses TRBV5-1 and TRBJ2-7; the D gene is possibly TRBD2 (6 bases). CDR3 in amino acids: CASSLGMAGKVDEQYF. CDR3 DNA: TGCGCCAGCAGCTTGGGAATGGCGGGAAAGGTTGACGAGCAGTACTTC.